The 18 T cell receptor beta chains reported below all come from one sample, sequenced in a study of cytomegalovirus exposure and HLA in healthy donors. This table comes from immunoSEQ multiplex PCR, and its TCRdb copy is limited to in-frame clones, with some not included. The data show 150,000 to 200,000 clones, around 84% seen once. What was sequenced was PBMCs. These receptors were obtained from a man between 18 and 29 years old in good health and CMV-seropositive.

The chain uses TRBV4-1 and TRBJ2-5; 7 bases line up with TRBD2. The CDR3 length is 13 residues. Germline V gene sequence: CDR1 MGHRA, CDR2 YSYEKL. V trimming: 1 base; J trimming: 5 bases; junction bases outside the gene matches: 1. The CDR3 region is CASSQVLAETQYF. The CDR3 DNA reads as TGCGCCAGCAGCCAAGTACTAGCGGAGACCCAGTACTTC.

The V gene is TRBV4-3, the J gene TRBJ2-5; 9 positions match TRBD2. V lost 4 bases and J lost 4; bases outside the gene matches: 4. CDR3 size: 14 residues. From germline, CDR1 is LGHNA and CDR2 YSLEER. CDR3 region: CASSLRLAVETQYF. The CDR3 DNA reads as TGCGCCAGCAGCCTACGACTAGCGGTAGAGACCCAGTACTTC.

V gene TRBV9 combines with J gene TRBJ1-2; D uncertain. Per germline, CDR1 SGDLS and CDR2 YYNGEE. With 4 bases removed from V and 2 bases from J, the gap between germline ends came to 21 bases. The CDR3 runs to 17 residues. Written as DNA, the CDR3 is TGTGCCAGCAGCCGCTCGTCCATTAAGGAGAGGAACTATGGCTACACCTTC. Protein product: CASSRSSIKERNYGYTF.

The genes are TRBV7-7 and TRBJ2-5, with TRBD2 matching over 16 bases. This CDR3 contains 15 residues. The trim removed 5 bases at V and 5 bases at J, leaving 2 bases unmatched. The V gene's germline CDR1 is SSHAT and CDR2 FNYEAQ (reference sequence). The CDR3 region has the DNA TGTGCCAGCAGCGGGACTAGCGGGAGGGCGGAGACCCAGTACTTC. Its protein is CASSGTSGRAETQYF.

The chain carries TRBV4-3 and TRBJ2-7, with D unclear. Germline values: CDR1 LGHNA, CDR2 YSLEER. The CDR3 sequence is 15 residues long. V was trimmed by 0 bases and J by 2 bases, leaving 11 bases between them. DNA of the CDR3: TGCGCCAGCAGCCAAGACGTCGGGTCCGCCTACGAGCAGTACTTC. It is translated as CASSQDVGSAYEQYF.

The chain couples TRBV20-1 to TRBJ1-3; D not resolved. The CDR3 totals 9 residues. In germline, CDR1 is DFQATT, CDR2 SNEGSKA (reference sequence). CDR3 amino acids: CREPGTIYF. CDR3 in DNA: TGCAGAGAACCAGGCACCATATATTTT.

The gene calls are TRBV29-1 and TRBJ2-3, with 7 bases aligning to TRBD1. The CDR3 loop spans 13 amino acids. Germline lookup yields CDR1 SQVTM and CDR2 ANQGSEA. The trim removed 8 bases at V and 0 bases at J, leaving 5 bases unmatched. CDR3 region: CSFGQDSTDTQYF. DNA of the CDR3: TGCAGCTTCGGACAGGATAGCACAGATACGCAGTATTTT.

The rearrangement uses TRBV29-1 and TRBJ2-3; the D is unclear. Trimming removed 2 bases from V and 4 bases from J, with 16 bases in between. The germline CDR1 and CDR2 sequences are SQVTM and ANQGSEA. This CDR3 has 15 residues. The CDR3 DNA reads TGCAGCGTTGAAAGTAAGATAACTAAGGCAGATACGCAGTATTTT. It specifies CSVESKITKADTQYF.

This clone has just a few counts. The chain joins TRBV5-4 to TRBJ1-4; the D gene is possibly TRBD1 (6 bases). The V and J ends lost 1 base and 5 bases respectively, with 9 bases between them. Germline V lookup: CDR1 SGHNT, CDR2 YYREEE (reference sequence). The CDR3 is made up of 14 amino acids. Written as DNA, the CDR3 is TGTGCCAGCAGCTTGCAGGGGCCGAATGAAAAACTGTTTTTT. Protein sequence: CASSLQGPNEKLFF.

V usage is TRBV19 and J usage is TRBJ2-7; 13 positions agree with TRBD2. CDR3 length equals 15 residues. Looked up from germline, CDR1 is LNHDA and CDR2 is SQIVND (reference sequence). The V and J ends lost 9 bases and 6 bases, in that order; junction bases with no gene match: 11. This chain's CDR3 is CASQLAGGAWSEQYF. CDR3 bases: TGTGCCAGCCAACTAGCGGGAGGGGCTTGGAGCGAGCAGTACTTC.

The gene calls are TRBV27 and TRBJ1-1; D might be TRBD1 (6 bases). V was shortened by 3 bases and J by 0 bases, with 20 bases between the two germline ends. Germline V gene data show CDR1 as MNHEY and CDR2 as SMNVEV (reference sequence). The length of the CDR3 is 18 residues. Here the CDR3 DNA reads TGTGCCAGCAGTTTCGGACAGATATTACTGGGAATGAACACTGAAGCTTTCTTT. Residues: CASSFGQILLGMNTEAFF.

The rearrangement uses TRBV2 and TRBJ2-2; TRBD2 aligns across 8 bases. Trimming removed 6 bases from V and 5 bases from J; junction bases left unmatched: 5. The germline V gene encodes CDR1 SNHLY and CDR2 FYNNEI. The CDR3 length is 14 residues. CDR3 sequence: CASRSGRGTGELFF. DNA of the CDR3: TGTGCCAGCAGGAGCGGGAGAGGGACCGGGGAGCTGTTTTTT.

This clone was counted a single time. The CDR3 sequence is CAGSEDLWKETQYF. CDR3 coding DNA: TGCGCCGGGAGCGAGGATCTTTGGAAAGAGACCCAGTACTTC. V and J are TRBV23-1 and TRBJ2-5; maybe TRBD2 (5 bases). TRBV23-1 is an ORF; its function is uncertain. Trimming cost V 11 bases and J 3 bases, with 19 bases left between them. The CDR3 runs 14 residues.

This sequence joins TRBV11-3 and TRBJ1-4; TRBD1 aligns across 8 bases. Germline V gene sequence: CDR1 SGHNT, CDR2 YENEEA. CDR3 length: 14 residues. After removal of 5 bases from V and 8 bases from J, the junction contained 7 bases not matched to a gene. In DNA, the CDR3 is TGTGCCAGCAGCCGAGGGACAGGAGAAGAAAAACTGTTTTTT. This translates into CASSRGTGEEKLFF.

The chain joins TRBV7-2 to TRBJ2-5, with D tentatively TRBD2 (6 bases). Trimming removed 5 bases at V and 9 bases at J, with 16 bases between. The germline CDR1 and CDR2 sequences are SGHTA and FQGNSA. The length of the CDR3 is 13 residues. CDR3 nucleotide sequence: TGTGCCAGCAGCACCGGGACTCAAAAACCCCAGTACTTC. This codes for CASSTGTQKPQYF.

The chain combines TRBV4-1 with TRBJ2-2; D unclear. This CDR3 has 15 residues. Trimming removed 3 bases from V and 0 bases from J, with 8 bases in between. The V gene's germline CDR1 is MGHRA and CDR2 YSYEKL. As DNA, the CDR3 is TGCGCCAGCAGCCAGGCCCGAACGAACACCGGGGAGCTGTTTTTT. As protein: CASSQARTNTGELFF.

The rearrangement joins TRBV2 to TRBJ2-7, with 10 bases that match TRBD2. The ends lost 5 bases at V and 0 bases at J; junction bases unmatched: 7. The CDR3 has 16 amino acids. Germline CDR1 SNHLY, CDR2 FYNNEI. The CDR3, as DNA: TGTGCCAGCAGTCAAATTAGCGGGAGGAACTCCTACGAGCAGTACTTC. Amino acid sequence: CASSQISGRNSYEQYF. The full variable domain, with the rest looked up from reference TRBV2 and TRBJ2-7, is EPEVTQTPSHQVTQMGQEVILRCVPISNHLYFYWYRQILGQKVEFLVSFYNNEISEKSEIFDDQFSVERPDGSNFTLKIRSTKLEDSAMYFCASSQISGRNSYEQYFGPGTRLTVT.

This clone was recorded only once. The V and J genes are TRBV11-2 and TRBJ2-5; D is perhaps TRBD2 (6 bases). Trimming left V 5 bases short and J 5 bases short, with 15 bases between. Germline V gene lookup returns CDR1 SGHAT and CDR2 FQNNGV. The CDR3 extends over 14 amino acids. DNA of the CDR3: TGTGCCAGCAGCCCCGGGACTGCTCCGGAGACCCAGTACTTC. It codes for CASSPGTAPETQYF.